Listed here are 4 T cell receptor beta chains from one sample, sequenced in a study of post-analysis software for immune sequencing data. Sequencing libraries made from TCR beta cDNA carried unique molecular identifiers. TCRdb independently ran MiXCR on the PCR reads; one entry per CDR3 protein. Among about 160,000 distinct CDR3 sequences, roughly 40% were seen once, and the ten largest hold roughly 28%. This sample comprised blood, obtained after autologous hematopoietic stem cell transplantation. These receptors were taken from a girl aged 5-17 years with multiple sclerosis.

The chain has TRBV27 and TRBJ1-5; D gene ambiguous. V was clipped by 6 bases and J by 0 bases, with 6 bases between them. This CDR3 has 13 amino acids. Germline CDR1 reads MNHEY; CDR2 reads SMNVEV (reference sequence). The CDR3 nucleotides read TGTGCCAGCAGATACGATAGCAATCAGCCCCAGCATTTT. Amino acid sequence: CASRYDSNQPQHF.

The chain links TRBV13 to TRBJ2-1; 15 nucleotides match TRBD2. Germline V lookup: CDR1 PRHDT, CDR2 FYEKMQ (reference sequence). The CDR3 covers 20 residues. Trimming cost V 5 bases and J 0 bases; bases outside gene matches: 11. DNA of the CDR3: TGTGCCAGCAGCGAGGACCCGGGACTAGCGGGAGGTAGCTCCTACAATGAGCAGTTCTTC. Protein: CASSEDPGLAGGSSYNEQFF.

This clonotype was found a few times. V is TRBV4-2 and J is TRBJ2-3; tentatively, D is TRBD2 (5 bases). The CDR3 is 13 residues long. Germline V gene lookup returns CDR1 LGHNA and CDR2 YNFKEQ. Deletions cut 4 bases from V and 5 bases from J, with 10 bases between. CDR3 loop: CASSRILVDTQYF. CDR3 nucleotides: TGTGCCAGCAGCCGGATACTAGTAGATACGCAGTATTTT.

DNA for the CDR3: TGCGCCAGCAGCTTGGTGTCGACGAACACCGGGGAGCTGTTTTTT. It translates to CASSLVSTNTGELFF. The V call is TRBV5-1, the J call TRBJ2-2; no clear D. The germline CDR1 and CDR2 sequences are SGHRS and YFSETQ. The CDR3 spans 15 residues. The V end was cut by 0 bases, the J end by 0 bases, with 6 bases between.